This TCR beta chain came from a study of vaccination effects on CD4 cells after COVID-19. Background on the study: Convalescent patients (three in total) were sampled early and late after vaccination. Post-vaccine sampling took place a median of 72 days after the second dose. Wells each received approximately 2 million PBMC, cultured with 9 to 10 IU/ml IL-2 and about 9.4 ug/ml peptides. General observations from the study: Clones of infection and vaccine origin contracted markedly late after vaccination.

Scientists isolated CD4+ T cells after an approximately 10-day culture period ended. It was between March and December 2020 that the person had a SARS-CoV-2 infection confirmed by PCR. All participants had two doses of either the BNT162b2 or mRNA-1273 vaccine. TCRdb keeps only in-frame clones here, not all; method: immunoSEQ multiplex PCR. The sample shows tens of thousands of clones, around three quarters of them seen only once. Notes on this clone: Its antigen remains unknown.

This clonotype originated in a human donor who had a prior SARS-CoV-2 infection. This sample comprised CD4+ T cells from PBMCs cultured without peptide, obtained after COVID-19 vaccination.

CDR3 residues: CASSLEGLANTGELFF. The CDR3 nucleotides are TGTGCCAGCAGCTTAGAAGGACTGGCGAACACCGGGGAGCTGTTTTTT. This chain uses TRBV7-8 with TRBJ2-2; perhaps TRBD2 as D (5 bases). V was shortened by 1 base and J by 0 bases, with 9 bases between the two germline ends. Looked up from germline, CDR1 is SGHVS and CDR2 is FQNEAQ. The CDR3 is 16 amino acids.